This is a list of T cell receptor beta chains from one sample in a study of cytomegalovirus exposure and HLA in healthy donors. The protocol was immunoSEQ multiplex PCR, while the TCRdb copy is restricted to in-frame clones and leaves out a portion. In the table there are approximately 160,000 clones, 65% to 80% of which are singletons. The sequenced material came from PBMCs. These receptors all come from a woman under 40 in good health and CMV-seronegative. CDR3s include the opening cysteine and the closing phenylalanine or tryptophan. The order of the fields is CDR3 length, clone size, J gene, V gene, D gene, CDR3 DNA, CDR3 protein. A D gene is named only where the DNA matches it firmly. Rows may omit the clone size; those that give it use once, few, many or a size class.

>16|-|TRBJ2-7|TRBV27|-
TGTGCCAGCAGTTTATCGCACCCTGACTTAGACTACGAGCAGTACTTC
CASSLSHPDLDYEQYF
>14|-|TRBJ2-3|TRBV11-2|-
TGTGCCAGCAGCTTTGGGCTTCGCACAGATACGCAGTATTTT
CASSFGLRTDTQYF
>16|once|TRBJ2-1|TRBV2|-
TGTGCCAGCCGCCCGGGGGGACACTGGACCTACAATGAGCAGTTCTTC
CASRPGGHWTYNEQFF
>15|-|TRBJ1-5|TRBV6-1|TRBD1
TGTGCCAGCAGGGGGGTACAGGGGTCCAATCAGCCCCAGCATTTT
CASRGVQGSNQPQHF
>12|-|TRBJ1-6|TRBV7-9|-
TGTGCCAGCAGCTTCGGGGATTCACCCCTCCACTTT
CASSFGDSPLHF
>13|-|TRBJ1-4|TRBV14|-
TGTGCCAGCAGCCAAGACACTTACGAAAAACTGTTTTTT
CASSQDTYEKLFF
>15|few|TRBJ2-7|TRBV7-6|-
TGTGCCAGCAGCTTAGAACGGGGGGCGGCCTACGAGCAGTACTTC
CASSLERGAAYEQYF
>16|few|TRBJ2-7|TRBV7-8|TRBD2
TGTGCCAGCAGCTTAGCTAGGGCGGGGGGTCCCTACGAGCAGTACTTC
CASSLARAGGPYEQYF
>14|-|TRBJ2-5|TRBV7-2|-
TGTGCCAGCAGCTTCTCTAGCGAAGTGGAGACCCAGTACTTC
CASSFSSEVETQYF
>15|once|TRBJ2-3|TRBV5-6|-
TGTGCCAGCAGCTTGTTCACGCCGGGCACAGATACGCAGTATTTT
CASSLFTPGTDTQYF
>13|-|TRBJ2-7|TRBV6-5|TRBD1
TGTGCCAGCAGCCGAGGACAGGACTACGAGCAGTACTTC
CASSRGQDYEQYF
>13|-|TRBJ1-2|TRBV6-1|TRBD1
TGTGCCAGCAGTCGGGACAGCTCCTATGGCTACACCTTC
CASSRDSSYGYTF
>13|-|TRBJ2-7|TRBV29-1|TRBD2
TGCAGCGTTGAGATTCAGCGGGGGTACGAGCAGTACTTC
CSVEIQRGYEQYF
>15|-|TRBJ2-1|TRBV6-5|TRBD2
TGTGCCAGCAGTCTCATTAGCGGGGGGGCCGGTGAGCAGTTCTTC
CASSLISGGAGEQFF
>15|-|TRBJ1-4|TRBV6-1|TRBD1
TGTGCCAGCAGTGACAACAGGGGAACTAATGAAAAACTGTTTTTT
CASSDNRGTNEKLFF
>14|-|TRBJ1-3|TRBV10-2|-
TGCGCCAGCAGTGAGTCTCCCCTTGGAAACACCATATATTTT
CASSESPLGNTIYF
>15|few|TRBJ2-3|TRBV7-3|TRBD1
TGTGCCAGCAGCTTAGGGGACAGGGACACAGATACGCAGTATTTT
CASSLGDRDTDTQYF
>13|-|TRBJ2-1|TRBV27|-
TGTGCCAGCAGCCTCGGGTTGGGCAATGAGCAGTTCTTC
CASSLGLGNEQFF
>15|once|TRBJ2-7|TRBV7-9|-
TGTGCCAGCAGCTTGGATCTAGCAGAGGTCTACGAGCAGTACTTC
CASSLDLAEVYEQYF
>13|-|TRBJ2-7|TRBV7-9|-
TGTGCCAGCAGCTACGGGGGATCCTACGAGCAGTACTTC
CASSYGGSYEQYF
>12|-|TRBJ2-1|TRBV6-5|-
TGTGCCAGCAGCCCCAGGAACAATGAGCAGTTCTTC
CASSPRNNEQFF
>17|-|TRBJ2-1|TRBV5-1|TRBD2
TGCGCCAGCTCTCCTGGGGTAGCGGGAGGCGGGGACAATGAGCAGTTCTTC
CASSPGVAGGGDNEQFF
>16|-|TRBJ2-5|TRBV7-6|TRBD2
TGTGCCAGCAGCTTAGAAACAGCGGGAGGGGGGGAGACCCAGTACTTC
CASSLETAGGGETQYF
>14|once|TRBJ2-7|TRBV30|-
TGTGCCTGGAGTGTACCCGGGTTCTCGGACGAGCAGTACTTC
CAWSVPGFSDEQYF
>17|-|TRBJ1-1|TRBV7-6|TRBD1
TGTGCCAGCAGCCCCCACAGGGGGCGGAGGTCGAACACTGAAGCTTTCTTT
CASSPHRGRRSNTEAFF
>15|-|TRBJ2-1|TRBV28|TRBD2
TGTGCCAGCCGGATAGCGGGAGGCGGGTACAATGAGCAGTTCTTC
CASRIAGGGYNEQFF
>13|-|TRBJ1-2|TRBV5-1|-
TGCGCCAGCAGCTTTAGACAGGACTATGGCTACACCTTC
CASSFRQDYGYTF
>17|-|TRBJ1-2|TRBV30|-
TGTGCCTGGAGTGTACGGAGCAGGGGAACAACATGGTATGGCTACACCTTC
CAWSVRSRGTTWYGYTF
>17|few|TRBJ2-7|TRBV11-2|TRBD1
TGTGCCAGCAGCTCACCGCCGGGACAGGGGGCTCCCTACGAGCAGTACTTC
CASSSPPGQGAPYEQYF
>15|-|TRBJ2-7|TRBV7-9|TRBD2
TGTGCCAGCACCAAGTCGACTAGCCCCTTTTACGAGCAGTACTTC
CASTKSTSPFYEQYF